This T cell receptor (beta chain) was profiled in a study of T cell repertoires in cytomegalovirus infection. Study summary: Both a matching HLA type and CMV infection were indicated by public TCR beta signatures.

The length of the CDR3 is 16 residues. J lost 4 bases, V lost 3 bases, and 7 bases had no gene match. The germline CDR1 and CDR2 sequences are LNHNV and YYDKDF (reference sequence). TCRdb reanalysed the reads using MiXCR and keeps one entry per CDR3 protein. The sample shows hundreds of thousands of distinct CDR3 sequences, approximately 33% of them seen only once. Points on this clonotype: Its antigen is not identified.

Study-level points and caveats: Dominant in the ex vivo response were TCR beta clonotypes restricted by HLA-C and specific for CMV.

Material: cultured PBMCs, obtained from culture after CMV antigen stimulation. This chain uses TRBV15 with TRBJ2-3, with TRBD2 matching over 10 bases. The sequence derives from a human donor in good health (CMV status not recorded). Some clones in this sample may be carry-over from other donors' samples. CDR3 amino acids: CATSSTTSGPADTQYF. CDR3 DNA: TGTGCCACCAGCAGCACGACTAGCGGGCCAGCAGATACGCAGTATTTT.